Listed below are T cell receptor beta chains from one sample, sequenced in a study of T cells expressing NK-cell markers. From the 5' RACE reads, TCRdb lists one entry per CDR3 protein and no DNA. This sample contains about 460,000 distinct CDR3 sequences. Sequencing used blood T cells: a sorted CD56 or NKG2C T cell subset, CD4+ or CD8+ T cells, or bulk PBMC T cells (not recorded which). Source of these receptors: a woman between 50 and 59 years old in good health. Both conserved end residues are part of each CDR3. Fields, in order: J gene, V gene, CDR3 protein.

J gene: TRBJ2-4; V gene: TRBV15; CDR3 protein: CATSRDLAGAENIQYF
J gene: TRBJ2-7; V gene: TRBV3-1; CDR3 protein: CASSRGTGNFEQYF
J gene: TRBJ2-3; V gene: TRBV9; CDR3 protein: CASTNGDTQYF
J gene: TRBJ2-5; V gene: TRBV10-2; CDR3 protein: CASSFGTGGFQETQYF
J gene: TRBJ1-6; V gene: TRBV10-2; CDR3 protein: CASWTDNNSPLHF
J gene: TRBJ1-5; V gene: TRBV20-1; CDR3 protein: CSASFRTGSNQPQHF
J gene: TRBJ2-1; V gene: TRBV5-1; CDR3 protein: CASSRRTSGRFDEQFF
J gene: TRBJ2-4; V gene: TRBV12-3/TRBV12-4; CDR3 protein: CASSYAVLAKNIQYF
J gene: TRBJ1-3; V gene: TRBV7-2; CDR3 protein: CASSQGGEGNTIYF
J gene: TRBJ1-5; V gene: TRBV7-2; CDR3 protein: CASSSQQGTLQPQHF
J gene: TRBJ1-2; V gene: TRBV6-1; CDR3 protein: CASSENGFRGYTF
J gene: TRBJ2-3; V gene: TRBV6-1; CDR3 protein: CASKGSTDTQYF
J gene: TRBJ2-3; V gene: TRBV29-1; CDR3 protein: CSVFSGRAQYF
J gene: TRBJ2-1; V gene: TRBV25-1; CDR3 protein: CASSPVATDNEQFF
J gene: TRBJ2-1; V gene: TRBV29-1; CDR3 protein: CSVDPNRGSDEQFF
J gene: TRBJ2-3; V gene: TRBV3-1; CDR3 protein: CASSQRPNTDTQYF
J gene: TRBJ1-2; V gene: TRBV20-1; CDR3 protein: CSARGDGGGGIYGYTF
J gene: TRBJ1-1; V gene: TRBV27; CDR3 protein: CASSPRTGEGTEAFF
J gene: TRBJ2-1; V gene: TRBV4-2; CDR3 protein: CASSPYRGGRRFF
J gene: TRBJ2-3; V gene: TRBV5-1; CDR3 protein: CASSLRAGADTQYF
J gene: TRBJ2-1; V gene: TRBV6-1; CDR3 protein: CATGLEMNEEQFF
J gene: TRBJ1-4; V gene: TRBV10-3; CDR3 protein: CAISEEPGGSTNEKLFF
J gene: TRBJ1-3; V gene: TRBV14; CDR3 protein: CASSQTRGARNTIYF
J gene: TRBJ2-5; V gene: TRBV20-1; CDR3 protein: CSAGLTSGRGETQYF
J gene: TRBJ1-6; V gene: TRBV12-5; CDR3 protein: CASGLVTGSPLHF
J gene: TRBJ1-1; V gene: TRBV12-5; CDR3 protein: CASGLAFRESEAFF
J gene: TRBJ1-2; V gene: TRBV5-1; CDR3 protein: CASSKDRHLYTF
J gene: TRBJ2-1; V gene: TRBV19; CDR3 protein: CASSGRTSGQGNEQFF
J gene: TRBJ1-4; V gene: TRBV12-3/TRBV12-4; CDR3 protein: CASTLGRQNEKLFF
J gene: TRBJ2-7; V gene: TRBV28; CDR3 protein: CASSLESSGSYEQYF
J gene: TRBJ2-1; V gene: TRBV7-9; CDR3 protein: CASSFSLDWNNEQFF